This section outlines one T cell receptor beta chain sequence together with its context. Its antigen remains unknown. This specimen belongs to a study of cytomegalovirus exposure and HLA in healthy donors. Study conclusions and caveats: The authors judged a highly shared variant cluster likely a sequencing artifact. The classifier, whose performance was assessed in both the original and validation cohorts, reportedly diagnosed cytomegalovirus status with high specificity and sensitivity. A prior analysis recorded that most TCR beta V segments were productive about 87% or about 30% of the time.

The CDR3 has 15 amino acids. Trimming took off 0 bases at V and 0 bases at J, with 9 bases between the two ends. From germline, CDR1 is LGHNA and CDR2 YSLEER. It was with 60 Vbeta and 13 Jbeta primers that the PCR ran. Profiling relied on immunoSEQ multiplex PCR, and the TCRdb table lists in-frame clones only, not all of them. The sample has about 110,000 clones; around 75% are singletons. This sequence was found in a female donor in good health and CMV-seronegative. The chain employs TRBV4-3 and TRBJ2-7; D might be TRBD1 (5 bases). Sequencing was performed on PBMCs. The CDR3 reads CASSQDRASSYEQYF. In nucleotides, the CDR3 is TGCGCCAGCAGCCAAGACAGGGCAAGCTCCTACGAGCAGTACTTC.